This T cell receptor (beta chain) comes out of a study of shared clonotypes between healthy human individuals. Trimming left V 5 bases short and J 6 bases short, with 25 bases between. This CDR3 contains 17 residues. Germline-derived CDR1 and CDR2 are SEHNR and FQNEAQ (reference sequence). As regards this clone: The antigen is undetermined.

Using immunoSEQ multiplex PCR, the repertoire was profiled, and TCRdb retains in-frame clones only, with some absent. The sample lists some 680,000 clones, more than 70% occurring once. Findings and limits, study-wide: Richness estimates generally favored naive over memory subsets. Approximately 5% of naive CD4 clonotypes were shared across a few donors.

The source material was memory CD4+ T cells sorted from blood. The subset: CD45RA-negative fraction. The receptor comes from a woman aged 25 to 39 in good health. The V gene is TRBV7-9, the J gene TRBJ1-1; a weak D match, TRBD1 (5 bases). CDR3 nucleotides: TGTGCCAGCAGCCCCCTCTCCAGGGTATTTCAGGCTCCTGAAGCTTTCTTT. Translation: CASSPLSRVFQAPEAFF.